This T cell receptor (beta chain) was captured by sequencing in a study of blood T cells in healthy people across ages. Overall study context: Per two T cells, template switching captured roughly one barcoded beta molecule.

Regarding this clonotype: Its specificity is unknown.

Study observations and caveats: Strong correlation was found linking TCR beta diversity to naive T cell percentage.

Primers used in a second PCR of roughly 6 to 12 cycles were a sample-barcoded 5' primer and a J-beta primer mix. TCRdb reprocessed the 5' RACE reads via MiXCR and lists one record per CDR3 protein. The sample has about 640,000 distinct CDR3 sequences; under 70% are singletons. Germline V lookup: CDR1 SEHNR, CDR2 FQNEAQ (reference sequence). V lost 1 base and J lost 2, with 11 bases in between. The CDR3 consists of 15 residues. The material sequenced was blood. The V call is TRBV7-9, the J call TRBJ1-1; D might be TRBD1 (5 bases). The sequence was collected from a man in his sixties in good health. CDR3: CASSLGRALNTEAFF. The CDR3 DNA is TGTGCCAGCAGCTTAGGCAGGGCCCTTAACACTGAAGCTTTCTTT.